Below are 26 T cell receptor beta chains sequenced from a single sample in a study of Ad26.COV2.S vaccination and SARS-CoV-2 variants. Sequencing used immunoSEQ multiplex PCR; TCRdb keeps in-frame clones, though not all of them. The sample includes 400,000 or so clones, around nine tenths of them seen just once. As for treatment: roughly 18 received Ad26.COV2.S at low or high dose, single or two shots; several received placebo; per-sample allocation not given. Vaccine and placebo recipients were sampled on day 63 after the first injection. The specimen was peripheral blood, collected in a trial of Ad26.COV2.S vaccine versus placebo. All receptors derive from a person aged 18 to 59 who received the Ad26.COV2.S COVID-19 vaccine or a placebo.

The chain combines TRBV7-2 with TRBJ2-3; TRBD1 or TRBD2 may be the D gene (5 bases each). Looked up from germline, CDR1 is SGHTA and CDR2 is FQGNSA. V was pared by 5 bases and J by 4 bases, with 19 bases between. The length of the CDR3 is 16 residues. The CDR3 loop reads CASSLQIGTNADTQYF. CDR3 DNA: TGTGCCAGCAGCCTACAGATAGGGACCAACGCAGATACGCAGTATTTT.

With respect to this clone: The same CDR3 also results from other DNA sequences found in this sample. The chain is built from TRBV7-2 and TRBJ1-1; D gene uncertain. Germline CDR1 and CDR2: SGHTA and FQGNSA. The CDR3 is 13 amino acids. V was trimmed by 2 bases and J by 1 base, leaving 5 bases between them. In DNA, the CDR3 is TGTGCCAGCAGCTTACAGAGGAACACTGAAGCTTTCTTT. It is translated as CASSLQRNTEAFF.

This clone showed up just once. The chain is built from TRBV6-2 or TRBV6-3 and TRBJ1-2, with a possible D match to TRBD1 (5 bases). This CDR3 spans 13 amino acids. V was cut by 5 bases and J by 4 bases, with 11 bases left in between. The germline gives CDR1 MNHEY, CDR2 SVGEGT. The CDR3 loop is CASSPDKLYGYTF. The DNA for the CDR3 is TGTGCCAGCAGTCCGGACAAGCTCTATGGCTACACCTTC.

The CDR3 region has the DNA TGTGCCAGGGGCGGGCCTAATGAAAAACTGTTTTTT. Translating gives CARGGPNEKLFF. The chain has TRBV2 and TRBJ1-4; no firm D call. V was cut by 9 bases and J by 3 bases, with 8 bases left in between. The germline gives CDR1 SNHLY, CDR2 FYNNEI. This CDR3 comprises 12 residues.

V usage is TRBV7-9 and J usage is TRBJ1-1, with D tentatively TRBD1 (6 bases). The V end lost 3 bases, the J end lost 5 bases, and 16 bases lay between the germline ends. Germline V gene sequence: CDR1 SEHNR, CDR2 FQNEAQ (reference sequence). The CDR3 sequence is 15 residues long. The CDR3 reads CASSFITGIKTEAFF. In DNA, the CDR3 is TGTGCCAGCAGCTTTATTACAGGGATTAAAACTGAAGCTTTCTTT. Variable domain in full (rest from reference TRBV7-9 and TRBJ1-1): DTGVSQNPRHKITKRGQNVTFRCDPISEHNRLYWYRQTLGQGPEFLTYFQNEAQLEKSRLLSDRFSAERPKGSFSTLEIQRTEQGDSAMYLCASSFITGIKTEAFFGQGTRLTVV.

The chain carries TRBV18 and TRBJ1-1, with 7 bases aligning to TRBD1. Trimming cost V 4 bases and J 3 bases; bases outside gene matches: 5. Germline assignment: CDR1 KGHSH and CDR2 LQKENI. The CDR3 covers 14 residues. As DNA, the CDR3 is TGTGCCAGCTCACGGCAACAGGGGTACACTGAAGCTTTCTTT. Protein product: CASSRQQGYTEAFF.

The genes are TRBV24-1 and TRBJ2-1, with D perhaps matching TRBD1 or TRBD2 (5 bases each). The CDR3 runs 12 residues. Germline CDR1 reads KGHDR; CDR2 reads SFDVKD. V was trimmed by 0 bases and J by 9 bases, leaving 5 bases between them. The CDR3 DNA sequence: TGTGCCACCAGTGATTTGGGGGGTGAGCAGTTCTTC. Its protein product is CATSDLGGEQFF.

The chain is built from TRBV6-5 and TRBJ1-4; 8 bases agree with TRBD1. V lost 6 bases, J lost 4 bases, and 1 base stayed unmatched. Per germline, CDR1 MNHEY and CDR2 SVGAGI. The CDR3 loop spans 13 amino acids. The CDR3 DNA reads TGTGCCAGCAGGGACAGGGATAATGAAAAACTGTTTTTT. It is translated as CASRDRDNEKLFF.

CDR3 region: CASSRGLAGSTGELFF. DNA of the CDR3: TGCGCCAGCAGCCGGGGACTAGCGGGTAGCACCGGGGAGCTGTTTTTT. The V call is TRBV4-1, the J call TRBJ2-2, with TRBD2 matching 12 bases. V lost 4 bases and J lost 4; bases outside the gene matches: 4. CDR1 and CDR2 from the germline V gene are MGHRA and YSYEKL. The CDR3 has 16 residues.

The V gene is TRBV15, the J gene TRBJ1-1; TRBD1 agrees at 9 bases. Germline V lookup: CDR1 LNHNV, CDR2 YYDKDF (reference sequence). This CDR3 comprises 12 residues. V shed 9 bases and J 3 bases; nucleotides not matched to a gene: 2. In DNA form, the CDR3 reads TGTGCCACACGGACAGGGGACACTGAAGCTTTCTTT. Translation gives CATRTGDTEAFF.

The V gene is TRBV6-6, the J gene TRBJ1-6, with 7 bases identical to TRBD1. Germline CDR1 is MNHNY and CDR2 is SVGAGI (reference sequence). V trimming: 6 bases; J trimming: 11 bases; junction bases outside the gene matches: 13. CDR3 length equals 15 residues. CDR3 nucleotide sequence: TGTGCCAGCAGCTTCGACAGGGTCGGTGTAACACCCCTCCACTTT. It translates to CASSFDRVGVTPLHF.

In DNA form, the CDR3 reads TGCGCCAGCAGCCTAAGGTCAGTAACAGCTTTCTTT. Protein: CASSLRSVTAFF. The rearrangement uses TRBV4-3 and TRBJ1-1; D unclear. Looked up from germline, CDR1 is LGHNA and CDR2 is YSLEER. The germline V and J ends were trimmed by 4 bases and 10 bases, with 13 bases remaining between them. The CDR3 extends over 12 amino acids.

V gene TRBV6-5 combines with J gene TRBJ1-1, with a tentative D call TRBD1 (6 bases). Germline V gene sequence: CDR1 MNHEY, CDR2 SVGAGI. The CDR3 totals 13 residues. Deletions cut 11 bases from V and 5 bases from J, with 18 bases between. The CDR3 DNA reads TGTGCCCTAGAGGGGGACCCAGGGACTGAAGCTTTCTTT. As protein: CALEGDPGTEAFF.

The chain joins TRBV25-1 to TRBJ1-5, with a tentative D call TRBD1 (5 bases). Germline CDR1 reads MGHDK; CDR2 reads SYGVNS. Trimming removed 3 bases from V and 6 bases from J, with 15 bases in between. The CDR3 is 15 residues long. The CDR3: CASSEPVPQGQPQHF. Here the CDR3 DNA reads TGTGCCAGCAGTGAGCCGGTCCCCCAGGGTCAGCCCCAGCATTTT.

The chain carries TRBV4-1 and TRBJ2-7; TRBD2 matches at 7 bases. CDR3 length equals 17 residues. CDR1 is MGHRA and CDR2 is YSYEKL in the germline V gene. Unmatched junction bases numbered 8, after V lost 0 bases and J lost 0 bases. DNA for the CDR3: TGCGCCAGCAGCCAAGAGAGGGTGGGGGGGGACTCCTACGAGCAGTACTTC. Protein product: CASSQERVGGDSYEQYF.

V and J are TRBV11-1 and TRBJ2-3; D might be TRBD2 (6 bases). Per germline, CDR1 SGHAT and CDR2 FQDESV (reference sequence). This CDR3 comprises 15 residues. The V and J ends lost 7 bases and 1 base respectively, with 15 bases between them. CDR3 DNA sequence: TGTGCCAGCACTCGAGGGGAGGCGGGCACAGATACGCAGTATTTT. This translates into CASTRGEAGTDTQYF.

This chain connects TRBV5-4 to TRBJ1-2; TRBD1 might be the D (6 bases). With 0 bases removed from V and 0 bases from J, the gap between germline ends came to 9 bases. Germline V gives CDR1 SGHNT, CDR2 YYREEE (reference sequence). CDR3 length equals 15 residues. CDR3 sequence: CASSLDAGANYGYTF. CDR3 sequence (DNA): TGTGCCAGCAGCTTGGATGCAGGGGCTAACTATGGCTACACCTTC.

This chain uses TRBV5-1 with TRBJ1-1; D unresolved. The CDR3 extends over 14 amino acids. The V end lost 4 bases, the J end lost 1 base, and 11 bases lay between the germline ends. CDR1 SGHRS and CDR2 YFSETQ come from the germline V gene. The DNA for the CDR3 is TGCGCCAGCAGCCTAAACCAGGAGAACACTGAAGCTTTCTTT. Protein product: CASSLNQENTEAFF.

The rearrangement joins TRBV5-5 to TRBJ1-4; tentatively, D is TRBD1 (5 bases). CDR1 is SGHKS and CDR2 is YYEKEE in the germline V gene (reference sequence). The CDR3 runs to 17 residues. V gave up 1 base and J gave up 3 bases, with 16 bases separating them. CDR3 sequence (DNA): TGTGCCAGCAGCTTGCAGATTGGGATAGGGGCTAATGAAAAACTGTTTTTT. Amino acids: CASSLQIGIGANEKLFF.

Here the CDR3 DNA reads TGTGCCAGCAGCCTCCCCCTGGGGGAGAGGAACACTGAAGCTTTCTTT. This sequence encodes CASSLPLGERNTEAFF. V usage is TRBV7-8 and J usage is TRBJ1-1, with D tentatively TRBD1 (5 bases). The CDR3 is 16 amino acids. V lost 5 bases to trimming and J lost 1 base, with 17 bases between them. The germline gives CDR1 SGHVS, CDR2 FQNEAQ.

The rearrangement links TRBV27 to TRBJ1-5, with 7 bases fitting TRBD1. J was trimmed by 4 bases and V by 1 base; bases with no gene match: 4. The germline gives CDR1 MNHEY, CDR2 SMNVEV (reference sequence). The CDR3 totals 15 residues. As DNA, the CDR3 is TGTGCCAGCAGTTTATTTAGGGGGCCGAATCAGCCCCAGCATTTT. Protein product: CASSLFRGPNQPQHF.

V usage is TRBV25-1 and J usage is TRBJ2-7, with D tentatively TRBD1 (5 bases). The germline V gene has CDR1 MGHDK and CDR2 SYGVNS. V lost 2 bases to trimming and J lost 4 bases, with 9 bases between them. CDR3 length equals 13 residues. The CDR3 spells CASSEAGNYEQYF. The CDR3, as DNA: TGTGCCAGCAGTGAAGCAGGGAATTACGAGCAGTACTTC.

The chain employs TRBV11-3 and TRBJ1-3; D call uncertain. The germline V gene encodes CDR1 SGHNT and CDR2 YENEEA. This CDR3 contains 15 residues. V dropped 5 bases and J dropped 0 bases, with 11 bases sitting between them. The CDR3 DNA follows: TGTGCCAGCAGCAAGGGAGGAAGCTCTGGAAACACCATATATTTT. It is translated as CASSKGGSSGNTIYF. Supplemented by reference TRBV11-3 and TRBJ1-3, the full variable domain reads EAGVVQSPRYKIIEKKQPVAFWCNPISGHNTLYWYLQNLGQGPELLIRYENEEAVDDSQLPKDRFSAERLKGVDSTLKIQPAELGDSAVYLCASSKGGSSGNTIYFGEGSWLTVV.

To note about this clone: Other DNA sequences in this specimen translate into the identical CDR3. This chain links TRBV3-1 (or the pseudogene TRBV3-2) with TRBJ1-2; a possible D gene is TRBD1 (5 bases). Looked up from germline, CDR1 is LGHDT and CDR2 is YNNKEL (reference sequence). The CDR3 length is 15 residues. The germline V and J ends were trimmed by 1 base and 4 bases, with 13 bases remaining between them. CDR3 sequence: CASSQVGGRGYGYTF. The CDR3 coding sequence is TGTGCCAGCAGCCAAGTGGGAGGAAGGGGCTATGGCTACACCTTC.

V and J are TRBV3-1 (or the pseudogene TRBV3-2) and TRBJ2-1; TRBD2 aligns across 9 bases. With V trimmed by 2 bases and J by 7 bases, 0 bases remained unmatched. The germline V gene has CDR1 LGHDT and CDR2 YNNKEL (reference sequence). The CDR3 is 13 residues long. CDR3 residues: CASSQLAGNEQFF. The CDR3 nucleotides read TGTGCCAGCAGCCAACTAGCGGGGAATGAGCAGTTCTTC.

The V gene is TRBV6-5, the J gene TRBJ1-1; D gene unclear. The germline CDR1 and CDR2 sequences are MNHEY and SVGAGI. The ends were cut back, 8 bases at V and 4 bases at J, with 8 bases in the middle. CDR3 length: 11 residues. The CDR3 sequence is CASWAVTEAFF. The CDR3 coding sequence is TGTGCCAGCTGGGCTGTCACTGAAGCTTTCTTT.